This T cell receptor (beta chain) was found in a study of cytomegalovirus exposure and HLA in healthy donors. Overall study findings and caveats: Overall, under 200 TCR beta chains were annotated as cytomegalovirus-associated. Analysis was performed later, and it showed HLA-associated TCR beta chains to be more clonally expanded than equally common others.

Trimming cost V 4 bases and J 7 bases; bases outside gene matches: 4. The CDR3 runs to 13 residues. Per germline, CDR1 MDHEN and CDR2 SYDVKM. About this clone itself: Its target is unknown.

The PCR made use of 60 Vbeta and 13 Jbeta primers. As originally analysed: Unique TCR beta chains numbered about 79 million in a later analysis, with around 10 million shared. Clones were read by immunoSEQ multiplex PCR, and TCRdb kept only the in-frame ones, dropping some. V, J and clone size were drawn from that table, and D and trimming were deduced from the DNA. The sample has roughly 190,000 clones; about 90% are singletons. Material: PBMCs. V and J are TRBV28 and TRBJ1-2; TRBD1 agrees at 9 bases. This clonotype was sampled from a man aged 25-40 years in good health and CMV-seronegative. CDR3 region: CASSYPGQGGYTF. CDR3 coding DNA: TGTGCCAGCAGTTACCCGGGACAGGGTGGCTACACCTTC.